The 3 T cell receptor beta chains below were found in one sample sequenced in a study of neurological immune-mediated disorders. TCRdb re-derived calls from the 5' RACE reads in MiXCR, one entry per CDR3 protein. The sample consists of 77,000 or so distinct CDR3 sequences, roughly 9% of them appearing once. Sequenced input: PBMCs. The receptors here all came from a man aged 50 to 60 in good health.

This rearrangement joins TRBV12-3 or TRBV12-4 to TRBJ2-5; no clear D. This CDR3 is 15 amino acids long. Trimming took 4 bases from V and 2 from J, leaving 14 bases between them. CDR3 sequence (DNA): TGTGCCAGCAGTTACCTCGCCGCCGCTCAAGAGACCCAGTACTTC. Its protein product is CASSYLAAAQETQYF.

Points on this clonotype: This may stem from a read error, because a much larger clone lies one nucleotide away. The genes are TRBV6-1 and TRBJ2-7, with unresolved D. CDR1 and CDR2 (germline): MNHNS, SASEGT. The CDR3 covers 13 residues. V was shortened by 7 bases and J by 2 bases, with 12 bases between the two germline ends. CDR3 protein: CASTRDDPYEQYF. As DNA, the CDR3 is TGTGCCAGCACTCGTGACGATCCCTACGAGCAGTACTTC.

This clonotype turned up a few times. This chain uses TRBV30 with TRBJ2-2, with unresolved D. Germline V CDR1 and CDR2: GTSNPN, SVGIG (reference sequence). Trimming removed 4 bases from V and 0 bases from J, with 6 bases in between. This CDR3 spans 13 amino acids. The CDR3 sequence is CAWKVPNTGELFF. CDR3 coding DNA: TGTGCCTGGAAGGTCCCGAACACCGGGGAGCTGTTTTTT.